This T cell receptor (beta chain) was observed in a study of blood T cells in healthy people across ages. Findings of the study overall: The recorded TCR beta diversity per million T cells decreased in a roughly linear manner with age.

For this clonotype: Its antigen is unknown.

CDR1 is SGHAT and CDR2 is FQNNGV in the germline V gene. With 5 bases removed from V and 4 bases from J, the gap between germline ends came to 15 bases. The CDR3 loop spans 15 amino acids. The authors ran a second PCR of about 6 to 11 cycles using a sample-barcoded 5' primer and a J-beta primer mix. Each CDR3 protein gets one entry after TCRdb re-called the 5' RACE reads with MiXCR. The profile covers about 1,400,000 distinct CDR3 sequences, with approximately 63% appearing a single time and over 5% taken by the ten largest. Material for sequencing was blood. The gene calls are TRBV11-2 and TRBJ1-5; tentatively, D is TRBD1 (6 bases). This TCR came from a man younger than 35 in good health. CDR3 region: CASSPGGGKNQPQHF. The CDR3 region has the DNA TGTGCCAGCAGCCCGGGGGGCGGTAAAAATCAGCCCCAGCATTTT.